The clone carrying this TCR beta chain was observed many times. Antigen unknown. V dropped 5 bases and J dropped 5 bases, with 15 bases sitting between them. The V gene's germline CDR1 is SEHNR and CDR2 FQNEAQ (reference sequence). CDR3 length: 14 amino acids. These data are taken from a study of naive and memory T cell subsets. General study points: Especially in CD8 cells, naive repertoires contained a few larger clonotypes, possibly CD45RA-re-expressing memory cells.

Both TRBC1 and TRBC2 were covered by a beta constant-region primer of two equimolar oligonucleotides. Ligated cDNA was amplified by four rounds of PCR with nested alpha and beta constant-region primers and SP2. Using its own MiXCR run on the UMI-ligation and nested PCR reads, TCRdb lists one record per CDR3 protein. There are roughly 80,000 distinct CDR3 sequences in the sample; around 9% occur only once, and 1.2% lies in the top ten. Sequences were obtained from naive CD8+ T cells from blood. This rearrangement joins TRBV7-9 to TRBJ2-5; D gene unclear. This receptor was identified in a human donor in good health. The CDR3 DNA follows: TGTGCCAGCAGCCCAGCATCTCCCGGCGAGACCCAGTACTTC. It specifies CASSPASPGETQYF.